This T cell receptor beta chain was retrieved from a study of identical twins. Study-wide results and caveats: Partly confounded zero-insertion analyses could result from invariant MAIT and iNKT cells. Clonotypes of the beta chain that were abundant in cord blood carried fewer insertions (memory repertoires showed none).

After template switching added a universal primer site, the resulting cDNA carried unique molecular identifiers. TCRdb ran MiXCR on the 5' RACE reads and lists one entry per CDR3 protein. The sample yields 1.5 million to 2 million distinct CDR3 sequences, about 30% seen once. This clonotype was observed a few times. What it binds is not known. The CDR3 spans 17 residues. The germline V gene has CDR1 SEHNR and CDR2 FQNEAQ (reference sequence). J lost 6 bases, V lost 1 base, and 8 bases had no gene match. The specimen sequenced was cord blood. This sequence was found in a newborn girl in good health. The chain has TRBV7-9 and TRBJ2-1; 11 nucleotides align to TRBD2. CDR3 protein: CASSLGLAGFGGNEQFF. As DNA, the CDR3 is TGTGCCAGCAGCTTAGGACTAGCGGGATTCGGGGGCAATGAGCAGTTCTTC.